A single sample gave rise to the 26 T cell receptor beta chains below, sequenced in a study of T cells and Merkel cell carcinoma outcomes. The table came from immunoSEQ multiplex PCR; TCRdb's copy has only in-frame clones and leaves some out. This sample has more than 12,000 clones; roughly 90% occur once, and the top ten carry roughly 2%. Sample: tumor tissue from Merkel cell carcinoma. These receptors were obtained from a human donor with Merkel cell carcinoma.

A few counts support this clone. V gene TRBV10-3 combines with J gene TRBJ1-1; 9 bases fit TRBD1. In germline, CDR1 is ENHRY, CDR2 SYGVKD. After removal of 0 bases from V and 6 bases from J, the junction contained 5 bases not matched to a gene. The CDR3 length is 15 residues. The CDR3, as DNA: TGTGCCATCAGTGAGTCAGGGACAGGGATAGCTGAAGCTTTCTTT. It yields the protein CAISESGTGIAEAFF.

The chain uses TRBV18 and TRBJ1-1; D gene uncertain. The CDR3 totals 12 residues. The germline V gene encodes CDR1 KGHSH and CDR2 LQKENI. V was pared by 3 bases and J by 0 bases, with 2 bases between. The CDR3 DNA follows: TGTGCCAGCTCACCGTTGAACACTGAAGCTTTCTTT. It specifies CASSPLNTEAFF.

This chain uses TRBV5-1 with TRBJ1-2; 10 bases are a match to TRBD1. Germline CDR1 and CDR2: SGHRS and YFSETQ. J gave up 6 bases and V 0 bases, and 2 bases lay outside the gene matches. CDR3 length: 14 amino acids. This chain's CDR3 is CASSLGGQGDGYTF. Written as DNA, the CDR3 is TGCGCCAGCAGCTTGGGCGGACAGGGGGATGGCTACACCTTC.

The chain couples TRBV15 to TRBJ1-4, with 7 bases identical to TRBD1. Looked up from germline, CDR1 is LNHNV and CDR2 is YYDKDF (reference sequence). Trimming took 4 bases from V and 0 from J; bases not matched to a gene: 2. The CDR3 runs 15 residues. The CDR3 here is CATSITGATNEKLFF. CDR3 sequence (DNA): TGTGCCACCAGCATTACAGGGGCAACTAATGAAAAACTGTTTTTT.

This clone showed up just a few times. The gene calls are TRBV7-2 and TRBJ1-1; tentatively, D is TRBD1 (6 bases). Deletions cut 7 bases from V and 2 bases from J, with 14 bases between. The germline V gene encodes CDR1 SGHTA and CDR2 FQGNSA. The CDR3 is made up of 14 amino acids. Here the CDR3 DNA reads TGTGCCAGCAAACGATGGGGGACAAACACTGAAGCTTTCTTT. Protein: CASKRWGTNTEAFF.

This chain uses TRBV11-2 with TRBJ2-1; 7 nucleotides line up with TRBD2. CDR3 length: 17 residues. Germline V lookup: CDR1 SGHAT, CDR2 FQNNGV. J gave up 5 bases and V 0 bases, and 10 bases lay outside the gene matches. CDR3 bases: TGTGCCAGCAGCTTAGAACTAGCGACCCTCAGGGACAATGAGCAGTTCTTC. Protein product: CASSLELATLRDNEQFF.

The rearrangement uses TRBV5-4 and TRBJ2-2; no firm D call. Germline lookup yields CDR1 SGHNT and CDR2 YYREEE (reference sequence). V was pared by 0 bases and J by 5 bases, with 14 bases between. This CDR3 region has 16 residues. The CDR3 sequence is CASSLGRAEVTGELFF. CDR3 bases: TGTGCCAGCAGCTTGGGTAGGGCTGAGGTTACCGGGGAGCTGTTTTTT.

The chain has TRBV9 and TRBJ2-2; no firm D call. Germline V gene lookup returns CDR1 SGDLS and CDR2 YYNGEE. V shed 5 bases and J shed 0 bases, with 8 bases lying between them. The CDR3 extends over 14 amino acids. CDR3 sequence (DNA): TGTGCCAGCAGGGCGAGCTCGAACACCGGGGAGCTGTTTTTT. The encoded protein is CASRASSNTGELFF.

The chain employs TRBV5-6 and TRBJ2-5, with D possibly being TRBD1 or TRBD2 (5 bases each). Germline V lookup: CDR1 SGHDT, CDR2 YYEEEE. The CDR3 has 14 amino acids. The V gene lost 4 bases and the J gene lost 5 bases, with 15 bases spanning the gap. CDR3 sequence reads: CASSPGPEGETQYF. The CDR3 region has the DNA TGTGCCAGCAGCCCGGGACCCGAGGGGGAGACCCAGTACTTC.

The chain uses TRBV28 and TRBJ2-7, with 7 bases aligning to TRBD1. The CDR3 covers 15 residues. Trimming cost V 7 bases and J 5 bases; bases outside gene matches: 14. CDR1 and CDR2 from the germline V gene are MDHEN and SYDVKM. DNA of the CDR3: TGTGCCAGCACCCCTCCCGACAGGGCAGTAGACGAGCAGTACTTC. It encodes CASTPPDRAVDEQYF.

CDR3 in DNA: TGTGCCACCTCCCGGGAGGGTAAAAACATTCAGTACTTC. Its protein is CATSREGKNIQYF. The chain uses TRBV15 and TRBJ2-4; 8 bases align to TRBD2. CDR3 length equals 13 residues. The junction had 4 bases not matched to a gene; V was cut back by 8 bases and J by 4 bases. CDR1 and CDR2 (germline): LNHNV, YYDKDF (reference sequence).

The rearrangement uses TRBV4-2 and TRBJ2-1; D gene uncertain. The germline V and J ends were trimmed by 0 bases and 4 bases, with 13 bases remaining between them. The CDR3 loop spans 16 amino acids. The germline gives CDR1 LGHNA, CDR2 YNFKEQ. For the CDR3, the DNA is TGTGCCAGCAGCCAAGATTCAGGACCCCCGTACAATGAGCAGTTCTTC. Amino acid sequence: CASSQDSGPPYNEQFF.

The chain employs TRBV2 and TRBJ1-3, with 7 bases fitting TRBD1. The CDR3 is made up of 14 amino acids. CDR1 and CDR2 (germline): SNHLY, FYNNEI. After removal of 6 bases from V and 2 bases from J, the junction contained 4 bases not matched to a gene. The CDR3: CASSEGTAGNTIYF. CDR3 in DNA: TGTGCCAGCAGCGAGGGGACAGCTGGAAACACCATATATTTT.

This chain uses TRBV7-9 with TRBJ1-2, with D possibly matching TRBD1 (5 bases). V was clipped by 1 base and J by 8 bases, with 11 bases between them. Per the germline V gene, CDR1 is SEHNR and CDR2 is FQNEAQ (reference sequence). The CDR3 has 13 residues. In DNA form, the CDR3 reads TGTGCCAGCAGCTTAGTGCAGGGCGAGGGCTACACCTTC. Translating gives CASSLVQGEGYTF. Full variable domain (remainder filled in from reference TRBV7-9 and TRBJ1-2): DTGVSQNPRHKITKRGQNVTFRCDPISEHNRLYWYRQTLGQGPEFLTYFQNEAQLEKSRLLSDRFSAERPKGSFSTLEIQRTEQGDSAMYLCASSLVQGEGYTFGSGTRLTVV.

The rearrangement joins TRBV10-3 to TRBJ2-7; 9 bases match TRBD1. CDR1 ENHRY and CDR2 SYGVKD come from the germline V gene. The junction had 5 bases not matched to a gene; V was cut back by 8 bases and J by 3 bases. The CDR3 is 13 residues long. The CDR3 DNA sequence: TGTGCCATCCGGGACAGGGCCTACTACGAGCAGTACTTC. This codes for CAIRDRAYYEQYF.

The CDR3 DNA sequence: TGTGCCAGCAGCTTGGCAGGGGGCGGGTTTTACGAGCAGTACTTC. Protein sequence: CASSLAGGGFYEQYF. The chain employs TRBV5-4 and TRBJ2-7; TRBD1 agrees at 8 bases. The CDR3 is 15 amino acids. Trimming cost V 0 bases and J 4 bases; bases outside gene matches: 6. The germline V gene has CDR1 SGHNT and CDR2 YYREEE (reference sequence).

This clone was seen just once. The chain combines TRBV4-1 with TRBJ2-3; 7 bases are shared with TRBD1. The trim removed 1 base at V and 0 bases at J, leaving 7 bases unmatched. Germline loops: CDR1 MGHRA, CDR2 YSYEKL. The CDR3 is 17 amino acids. This chain's CDR3 is CASSQVYAGGSTDTQYF. The CDR3 DNA reads as TGCGCCAGCAGCCAAGTTTACGCAGGGGGAAGCACAGATACGCAGTATTTT.

The rearrangement links TRBV5-1 to TRBJ1-4, with a possible D match to TRBD1 (6 bases). This CDR3 is 18 amino acids long. Trimming removed 3 bases at V and 2 bases at J, with 20 bases between. CDR1 and CDR2 from the germline V gene are SGHRS and YFSETQ. The CDR3 is CASSSTGSPSATNEKLFF. CDR3 nucleotides: TGCGCCAGCAGCTCCACAGGGAGCCCCTCGGCCACTAATGAAAAACTGTTTTTT.

The chain carries TRBV14 and TRBJ2-4, with D perhaps given as TRBD1 or TRBD2 (5 bases each). Trimming stripped 1 base from V and 7 bases from J, with 5 bases between. Germline CDR1 is SGHDN and CDR2 is FVKESK. The CDR3 has 12 residues. In DNA, the CDR3 is TGTGCCAGCAGCCAAGGGGGGAACATTCAGTACTTC. It yields the protein CASSQGGNIQYF.

The V call is TRBV5-6, the J call TRBJ2-1; D gene unclear. The CDR3 is made up of 15 amino acids. Per the germline V gene, CDR1 is SGHDT and CDR2 is YYEEEE. The V end lost 0 bases, the J end lost 1 base, and 8 bases lay between the germline ends. The CDR3 protein is CASSLVGVSYNEQFF. DNA of the CDR3: TGTGCCAGCAGCTTGGTAGGAGTTTCCTACAATGAGCAGTTCTTC.

The chain couples TRBV5-5 to TRBJ2-6; a possible D gene is TRBD2 (5 bases). Germline V gene lookup returns CDR1 SGHKS and CDR2 YYEKEE (reference sequence). Trimming pared 1 base from V and 0 bases from J, leaving 11 bases between. CDR3 size: 17 residues. The CDR3 is CASSLYPGYSGANVLTF. CDR3 bases: TGTGCCAGCAGCTTGTATCCGGGGTACTCTGGGGCCAACGTCCTGACTTTC.

This chain links TRBV30 with TRBJ1-1; D gene uncertain. CDR3 length: 11 residues. V dropped 3 bases and J dropped 8 bases, with 10 bases sitting between them. CDR1 GTSNPN and CDR2 SVGIG come from the germline V gene (reference sequence). For the CDR3, the DNA is TGTGCCTGGAGGTTGTATCTAGAAGCTTTCTTT. This gives the protein CAWRLYLEAFF.

The chain couples TRBV4-3 to TRBJ1-1; 8 bases line up with TRBD1. The CDR3 covers 15 residues. Germline CDR1 and CDR2: LGHNA and YSLEER. V lost 3 bases and J lost 7; bases outside the gene matches: 10. The CDR3 region is CASSQGRTGWDEAFF. The CDR3, as DNA: TGCGCCAGCAGCCAGGGTAGGACAGGGTGGGATGAAGCTTTCTTT.

V is TRBV7-2 and J is TRBJ2-5; 10 bases fit TRBD2. Germline V gene data show CDR1 as SGHTA and CDR2 as FQGNSA. V gave up 5 bases and J gave up 3 bases; unmatched junction bases: 3. This CDR3 region has 14 residues. The CDR3 DNA reads as TGTGCCAGCAGCGCTAGCGGGGGCAAAGAGACCCAGTACTTC. The encoded protein is CASSASGGKETQYF.

The rearrangement links TRBV5-6 to TRBJ1-1; no firm D call. The CDR3 is made up of 13 amino acids. Trimming shortened V by 1 base and J by 1 base, and 5 bases separated the two germline ends. Germline CDR1 is SGHDT and CDR2 is YYEEEE. The CDR3 DNA reads as TGTGCCAGCAGCTTGACGGGGAACACTGAAGCTTTCTTT. This encodes CASSLTGNTEAFF.

The chain combines TRBV5-4 with TRBJ2-1, with D perhaps being TRBD1 or TRBD2 (5 bases each). The CDR3 runs 13 residues. Trimming pared 4 bases from V and 4 bases from J, leaving 9 bases between. Germline-derived CDR1 and CDR2 are SGHNT and YYREEE (reference sequence). This chain's CDR3 is CASSQGPYNEQFF. The CDR3 nucleotides read TGTGCCAGCAGCCAGGGACCTTACAATGAGCAGTTCTTC.